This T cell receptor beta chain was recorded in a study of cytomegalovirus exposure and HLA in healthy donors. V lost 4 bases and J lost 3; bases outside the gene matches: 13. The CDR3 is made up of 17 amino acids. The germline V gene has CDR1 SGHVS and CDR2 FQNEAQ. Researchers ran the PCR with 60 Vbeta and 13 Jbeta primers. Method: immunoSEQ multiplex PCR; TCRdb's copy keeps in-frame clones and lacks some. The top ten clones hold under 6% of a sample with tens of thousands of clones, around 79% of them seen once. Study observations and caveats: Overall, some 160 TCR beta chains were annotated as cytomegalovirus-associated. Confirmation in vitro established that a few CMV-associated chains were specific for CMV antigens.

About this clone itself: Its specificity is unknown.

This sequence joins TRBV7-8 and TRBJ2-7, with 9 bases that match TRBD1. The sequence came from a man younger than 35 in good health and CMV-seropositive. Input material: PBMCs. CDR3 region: CASSYRGKGQGGYEQYF. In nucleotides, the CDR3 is TGTGCCAGCAGCTACAGGGGGAAGGGACAGGGTGGCTACGAGCAGTACTTC. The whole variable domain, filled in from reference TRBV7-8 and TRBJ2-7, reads GAGVSQSPRYKVAKRGQDVALRCDPISGHVSLFWYQQALGQGPEFLTYFQNEAQLDKSGLPSDRFFAERPEGSVSTLKIQRTQQEDSAVYLCASSYRGKGQGGYEQYFGPGTRLTVT.